The present TCR beta chain was sequenced within a study of cytomegalovirus exposure and HLA in healthy donors. Use of 60 Vbeta and 13 Jbeta primers characterized the PCR. Assay used: immunoSEQ multiplex PCR; TCRdb lists only in-frame clones, some missing. In the table there are hundreds of thousands of clones, about 75% of which are singletons. V was pared by 10 bases and J by 0 bases, with 11 bases of the junction left unmatched. This CDR3 spans 18 amino acids. Per germline, CDR1 SNHLY and CDR2 FYNNEI. This clone was observed a few times. Sequencing was performed on PBMCs. The clonotype comes from a female donor in good health and CMV-seronegative. This sequence joins TRBV2 and TRBJ2-6; 11 nucleotides agree with TRBD2. CDR3 protein: CATGGSGRANSGANVLTF. In nucleotides, the CDR3 is TGTGCCACTGGGGGTAGCGGGAGGGCGAACTCTGGGGCCAACGTCCTGACTTTC.